The subject of this entry is one T cell receptor beta chain. This specimen belongs to a study of control samples from healthy donors and cancer patients. Repertoires were generated with immunoSEQ multiplex PCR, while TCRdb's copy carries only in-frame clones and drops some. The data show about 96,000 clones, 85% to 95% seen once. After removal of 5 bases from V and 5 bases from J, the junction contained 9 bases not matched to a gene. The CDR3 is 15 residues long. The germline gives CDR1 LGHDT, CDR2 YNNKEL (reference sequence). This receptor was taken from a man aged 18 to 29 in good health. The chain uses TRBV3-1 (or the pseudogene TRBV3-2) and TRBJ2-1; 7 bases align to TRBD2. Sequencing input: blood. The CDR3: CASSSYRTRDNEQFF. The CDR3 nucleotides read TGTGCCAGCAGCTCGTATCGGACTAGGGACAATGAGCAGTTCTTC.